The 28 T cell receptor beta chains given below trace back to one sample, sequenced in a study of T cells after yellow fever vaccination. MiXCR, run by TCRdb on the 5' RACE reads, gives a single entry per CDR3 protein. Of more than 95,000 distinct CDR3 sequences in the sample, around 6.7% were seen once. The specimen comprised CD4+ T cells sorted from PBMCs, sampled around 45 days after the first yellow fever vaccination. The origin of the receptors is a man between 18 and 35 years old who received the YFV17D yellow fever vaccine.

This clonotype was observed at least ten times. The CDR3 here is CASSFDRSTDTQYF. CDR3 DNA: TGCGCCAGCAGCTTTGACAGGAGCACAGATACGCAGTATTTT. The rearrangement uses TRBV5-1 and TRBJ2-3, with D possibly being TRBD1 (6 bases). The germline CDR1 and CDR2 sequences are SGHRS and YFSETQ. The CDR3 is 14 residues long. Trimming cost V 2 bases and J 0 bases, with 7 bases left between them.

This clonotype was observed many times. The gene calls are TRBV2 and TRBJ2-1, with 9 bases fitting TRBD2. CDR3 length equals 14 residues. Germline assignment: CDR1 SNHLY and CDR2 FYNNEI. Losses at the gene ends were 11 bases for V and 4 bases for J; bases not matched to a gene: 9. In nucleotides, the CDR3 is TGTGCCGCGCGGGGGGGCCTAGGGTACAATGAGCAGTTCTTC. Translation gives CAARGGLGYNEQFF.

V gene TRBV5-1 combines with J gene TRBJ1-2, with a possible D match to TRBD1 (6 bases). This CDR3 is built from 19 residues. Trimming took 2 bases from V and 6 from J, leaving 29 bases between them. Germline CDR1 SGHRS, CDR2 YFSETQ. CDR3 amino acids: CASSFPGQRTVMGRDGYTF. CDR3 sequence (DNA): TGCGCCAGCAGCTTCCCCGGACAGAGGACAGTCATGGGGAGGGATGGCTACACCTTC.

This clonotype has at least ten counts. The CDR3: CASRPDNPYYEQYF. The CDR3 DNA reads as TGTGCCAGCAGGCCAGACAATCCCTACTACGAGCAGTACTTC. The rearrangement links TRBV12-3 or TRBV12-4 to TRBJ2-7, with D uncertain. The CDR3 contains 14 residues. The V end was cut by 6 bases, the J end by 3 bases, with 15 bases between.

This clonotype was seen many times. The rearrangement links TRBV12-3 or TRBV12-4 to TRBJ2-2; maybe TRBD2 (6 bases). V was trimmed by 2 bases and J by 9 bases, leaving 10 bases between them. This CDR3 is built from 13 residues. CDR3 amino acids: CASSLRRARELFF. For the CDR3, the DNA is TGTGCCAGCAGTTTACGGAGGGCCCGGGAGCTGTTTTTT.

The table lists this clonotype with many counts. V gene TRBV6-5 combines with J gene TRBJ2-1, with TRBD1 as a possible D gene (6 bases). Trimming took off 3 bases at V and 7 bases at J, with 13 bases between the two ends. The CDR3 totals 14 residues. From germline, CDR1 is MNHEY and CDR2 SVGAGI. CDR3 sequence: CASSYGQRQNEQFF. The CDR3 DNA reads TGTGCCAGCAGTTATGGACAGCGCCAAAATGAGCAGTTCTTC.

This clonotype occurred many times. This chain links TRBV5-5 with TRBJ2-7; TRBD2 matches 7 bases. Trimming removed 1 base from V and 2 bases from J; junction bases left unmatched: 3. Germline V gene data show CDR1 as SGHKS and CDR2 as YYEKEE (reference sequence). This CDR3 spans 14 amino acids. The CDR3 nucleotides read TGTGCCAGCAGCTTGTGGAGCGGGACCTACGAGCAGTACTTC. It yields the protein CASSLWSGTYEQYF.

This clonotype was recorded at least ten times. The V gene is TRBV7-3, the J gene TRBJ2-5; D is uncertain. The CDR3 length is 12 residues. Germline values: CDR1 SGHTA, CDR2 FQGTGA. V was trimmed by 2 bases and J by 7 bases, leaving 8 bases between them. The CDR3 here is CASSLGVGTQYF. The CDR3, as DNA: TGTGCCAGCAGCTTAGGGGTGGGGACCCAGTACTTC.

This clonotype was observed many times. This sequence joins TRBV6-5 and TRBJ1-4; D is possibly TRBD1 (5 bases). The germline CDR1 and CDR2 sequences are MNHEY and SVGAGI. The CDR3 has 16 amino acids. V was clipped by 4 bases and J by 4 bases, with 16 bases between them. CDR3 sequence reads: CASSSLAGRLNEKLFF. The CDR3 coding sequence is TGTGCCAGCAGTTCGTTGGCGGGACGGCTTAATGAAAAACTGTTTTTT.

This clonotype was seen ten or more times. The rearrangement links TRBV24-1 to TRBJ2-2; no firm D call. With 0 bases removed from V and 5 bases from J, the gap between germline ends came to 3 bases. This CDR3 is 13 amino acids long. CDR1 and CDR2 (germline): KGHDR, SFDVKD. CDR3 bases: TGTGCCACCAGTGATTTGAGGACCGGGGAGCTGTTTTTT. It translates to CATSDLRTGELFF.

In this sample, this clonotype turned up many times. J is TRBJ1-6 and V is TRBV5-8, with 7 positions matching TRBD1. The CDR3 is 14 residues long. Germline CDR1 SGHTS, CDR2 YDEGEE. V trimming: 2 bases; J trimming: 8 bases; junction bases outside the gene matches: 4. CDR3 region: CASSFGQVYSPLHF. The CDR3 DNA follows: TGTGCCAGCAGCTTCGGACAGGTCTATTCACCCCTCCACTTT.

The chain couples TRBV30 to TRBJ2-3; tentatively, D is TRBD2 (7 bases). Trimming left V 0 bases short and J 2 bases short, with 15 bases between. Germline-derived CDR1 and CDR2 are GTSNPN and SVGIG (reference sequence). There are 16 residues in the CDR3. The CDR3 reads CAWSVDRGGVTDTQYF. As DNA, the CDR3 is TGTGCCTGGAGTGTAGATAGGGGGGGGGTCACAGATACGCAGTATTTT. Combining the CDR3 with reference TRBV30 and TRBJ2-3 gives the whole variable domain SQTIHQWPATLVQPVGSPLSLECTVEGTSNPNLYWYRQAAGRGLQLLFYSVGIGQISSEVPQNLSASRPQDRQFILSSKKLLLSDSGFYLCAWSVDRGGVTDTQYFGPGTRLTVL.

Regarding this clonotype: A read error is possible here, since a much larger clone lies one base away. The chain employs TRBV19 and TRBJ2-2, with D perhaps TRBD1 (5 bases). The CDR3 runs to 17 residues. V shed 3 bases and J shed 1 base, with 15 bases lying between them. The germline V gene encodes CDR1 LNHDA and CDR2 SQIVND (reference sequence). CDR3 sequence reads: CASSMDTVWKNTGELFF. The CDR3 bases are TGTGCCAGTAGTATGGACACAGTCTGGAAGAACACCGGGGAGCTGTTTTTT.

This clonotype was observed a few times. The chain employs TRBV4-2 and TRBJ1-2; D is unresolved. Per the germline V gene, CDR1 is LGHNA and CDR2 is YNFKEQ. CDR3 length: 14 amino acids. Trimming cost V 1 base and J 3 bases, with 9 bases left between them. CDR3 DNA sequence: TGTGCCAGCAGCCAAGTCGCGGTAGACTATGGCTACACCTTC. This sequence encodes CASSQVAVDYGYTF.

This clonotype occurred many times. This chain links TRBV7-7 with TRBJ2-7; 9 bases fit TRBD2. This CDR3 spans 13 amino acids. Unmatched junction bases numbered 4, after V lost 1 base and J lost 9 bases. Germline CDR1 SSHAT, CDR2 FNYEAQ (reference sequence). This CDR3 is CASSLEWTSAQYF. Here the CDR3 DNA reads TGTGCCAGCAGCTTAGAGTGGACTAGCGCGCAGTACTTC.

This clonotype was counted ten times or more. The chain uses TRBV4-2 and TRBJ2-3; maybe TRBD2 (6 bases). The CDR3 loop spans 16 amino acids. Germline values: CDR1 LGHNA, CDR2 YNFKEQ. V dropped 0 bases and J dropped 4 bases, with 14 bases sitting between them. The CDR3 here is CASSQEGILAADTQYF. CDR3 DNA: TGTGCCAGCAGCCAAGAAGGCATCTTAGCGGCAGATACGCAGTATTTT.

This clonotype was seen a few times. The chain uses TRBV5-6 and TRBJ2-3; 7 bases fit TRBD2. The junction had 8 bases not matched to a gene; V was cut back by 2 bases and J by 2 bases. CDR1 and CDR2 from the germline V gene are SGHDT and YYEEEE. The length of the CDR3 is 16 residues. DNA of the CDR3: TGTGCCAGCAGCTTTCCCAGCGGGGCCTTCACAGATACGCAGTATTTT. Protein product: CASSFPSGAFTDTQYF.

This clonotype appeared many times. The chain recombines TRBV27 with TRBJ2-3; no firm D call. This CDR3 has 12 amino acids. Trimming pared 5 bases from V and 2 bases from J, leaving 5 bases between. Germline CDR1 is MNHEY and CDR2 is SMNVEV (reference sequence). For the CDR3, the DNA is TGTGCCAGCAGTGCTACCACAGATACGCAGTATTTT. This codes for CASSATTDTQYF.

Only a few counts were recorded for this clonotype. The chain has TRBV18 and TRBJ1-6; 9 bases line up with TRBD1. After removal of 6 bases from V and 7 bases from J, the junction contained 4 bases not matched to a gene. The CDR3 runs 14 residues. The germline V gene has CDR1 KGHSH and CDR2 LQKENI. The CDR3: CASSLDRGNSPLHF. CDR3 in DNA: TGTGCCAGCTCTCTCGACAGGGGGAATTCACCCCTCCACTTT.

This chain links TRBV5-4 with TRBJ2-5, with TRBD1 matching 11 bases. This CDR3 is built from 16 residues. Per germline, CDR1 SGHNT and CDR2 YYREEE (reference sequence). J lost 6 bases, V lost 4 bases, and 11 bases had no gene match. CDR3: CASSQPRTGGSQTQYF. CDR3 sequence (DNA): TGTGCCAGCAGCCAACCGAGGACAGGGGGCAGTCAGACCCAGTACTTC.

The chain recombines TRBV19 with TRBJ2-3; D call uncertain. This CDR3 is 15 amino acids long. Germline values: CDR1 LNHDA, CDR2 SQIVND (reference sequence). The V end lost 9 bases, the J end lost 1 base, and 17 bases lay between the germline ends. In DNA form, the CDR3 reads TGTGCCAGGACCCCGATTTTGCGCCGCACAGATACGCAGTATTTT. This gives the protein CARTPILRRTDTQYF.

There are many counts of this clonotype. The CDR3 here is CASCPTSANEKLFF. The CDR3 DNA is TGTGCCAGCTGTCCGACTTCGGCTAATGAAAAACTGTTTTTT. The V and J genes are TRBV6-1 and TRBJ1-4; D is ambiguous. CDR3 length: 14 residues. In germline, CDR1 is MNHNS, CDR2 SASEGT. Between the trimmed V and J ends, which lost 8 bases and 3 bases, there was a span of 13 bases.

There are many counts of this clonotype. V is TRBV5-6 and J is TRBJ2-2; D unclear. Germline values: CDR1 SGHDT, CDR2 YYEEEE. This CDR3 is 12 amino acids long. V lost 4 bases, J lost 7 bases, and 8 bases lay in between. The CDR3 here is CASSLIGGELFF. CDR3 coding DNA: TGTGCCAGCAGCCTAATCGGCGGGGAGCTGTTTTTT. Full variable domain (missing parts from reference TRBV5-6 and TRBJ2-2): DAGVTQSPTHLIKTRGQQVTLRCSPKSGHDTVSWYQQALGQGPQFIFQYYEEEERQRGNFPDRFSGHQFPNYSSELNVNALLLGDSALYLCASSLIGGELFFGEGSRLTVL.

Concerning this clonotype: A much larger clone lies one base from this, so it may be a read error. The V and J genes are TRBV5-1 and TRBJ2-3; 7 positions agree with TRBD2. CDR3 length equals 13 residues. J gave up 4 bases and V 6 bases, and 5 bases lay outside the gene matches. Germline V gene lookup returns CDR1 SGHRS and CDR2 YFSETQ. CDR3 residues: CASNSGEADTQYF. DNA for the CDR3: TGCGCCAGCAACAGCGGGGAGGCAGATACGCAGTATTTT.

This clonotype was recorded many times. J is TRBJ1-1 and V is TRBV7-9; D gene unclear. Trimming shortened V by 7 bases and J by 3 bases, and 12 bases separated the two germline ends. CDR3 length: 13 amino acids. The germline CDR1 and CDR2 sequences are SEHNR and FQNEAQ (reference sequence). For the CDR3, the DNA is TGTGCCAGCACCCCCAGAGAGGACACTGAAGCTTTCTTT. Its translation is CASTPREDTEAFF.

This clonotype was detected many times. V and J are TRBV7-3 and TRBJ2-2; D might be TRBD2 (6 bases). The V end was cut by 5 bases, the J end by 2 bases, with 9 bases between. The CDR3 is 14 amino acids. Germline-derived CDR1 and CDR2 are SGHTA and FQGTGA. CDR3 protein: CASSSGLNTGELFF. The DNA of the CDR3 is TGTGCCAGCAGCAGCGGGCTAAACACCGGGGAGCTGTTTTTT. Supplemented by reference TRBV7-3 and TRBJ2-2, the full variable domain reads GAGVSQTPSNKVTEKGKYVELRCDPISGHTALYWYRQSLGQGPEFLIYFQGTGAADDSGLPNDRFFAVRPEGSVSTLKIQRTERGDSAVYLCASSSGLNTGELFFGEGSRLTVL.

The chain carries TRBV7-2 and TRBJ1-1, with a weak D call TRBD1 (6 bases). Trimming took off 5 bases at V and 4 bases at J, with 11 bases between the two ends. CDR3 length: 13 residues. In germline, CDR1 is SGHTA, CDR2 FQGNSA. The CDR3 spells CASSGTGATEAFF. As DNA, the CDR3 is TGTGCCAGCAGCGGAACGGGGGCCACTGAAGCTTTCTTT.

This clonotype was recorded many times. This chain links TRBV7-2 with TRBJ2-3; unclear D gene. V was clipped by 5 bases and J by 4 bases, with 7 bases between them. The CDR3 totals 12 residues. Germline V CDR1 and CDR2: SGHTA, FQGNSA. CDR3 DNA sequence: TGTGCCAGCAGCCGGCCGGCAGATACGCAGTATTTT. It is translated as CASSRPADTQYF. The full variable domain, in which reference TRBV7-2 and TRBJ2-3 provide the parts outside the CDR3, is GAGVSQSPSNKVTEKGKDVELRCDPISGHTALYWYRQSLGQGLEFLIYFQGNSAPDKSGLPSDRFSAERTGGSVSTLTIQRTQQEDSAVYLCASSRPADTQYFGPGTRLTVL.